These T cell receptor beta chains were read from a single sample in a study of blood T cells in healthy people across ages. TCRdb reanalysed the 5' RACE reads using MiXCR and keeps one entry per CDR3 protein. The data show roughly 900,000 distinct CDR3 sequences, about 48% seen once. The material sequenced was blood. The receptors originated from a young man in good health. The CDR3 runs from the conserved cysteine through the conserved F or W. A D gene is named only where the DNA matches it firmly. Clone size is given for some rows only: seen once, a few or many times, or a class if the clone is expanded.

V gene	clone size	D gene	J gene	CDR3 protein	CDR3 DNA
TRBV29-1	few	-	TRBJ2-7	CSVSRSSYNEQYF	TGCAGTGTGTCAAGGAGCTCCTACAATGAGCAGTACTTC
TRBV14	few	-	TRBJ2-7	CASSQGREFGVYEQYF	TGTGCCAGCAGCCAAGGAAGGGAGTTCGGGGTCTACGAGCAGTACTTC
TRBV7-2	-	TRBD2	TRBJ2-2	CASSLLSGGGAPGELFF	TGTGCCAGCAGCTTACTCTCTGGCGGGGGGGCCCCCGGGGAGCTGTTTTTT
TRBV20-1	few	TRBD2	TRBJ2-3	CSARGTSPGGQFKADTQYF	TGCAGTGCTAGAGGGACTAGCCCGGGGGGGCAGTTTAAGGCAGATACGCAGTATTTT
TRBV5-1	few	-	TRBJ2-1	CASSLSLALQFF	TGCGCCAGCAGCTTGAGTTTGGCCTTACAGTTCTTC
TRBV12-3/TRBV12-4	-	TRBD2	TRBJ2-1	CASSLALLAGGPSHEQFF	TGTGCCAGCAGTTTAGCCCTTTTAGCGGGGGGGCCGTCCCATGAGCAGTTCTTC
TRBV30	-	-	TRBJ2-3	CAWTAGPGYADTQYF	TGTGCCTGGACCGCGGGACCGGGATATGCAGATACGCAGTATTTT
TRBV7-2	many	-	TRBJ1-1	CASSLGGFGGNTEAFF	TGTGCCAGCAGCCTTGGTGGATTCGGCGGGAACACTGAAGCTTTCTTT
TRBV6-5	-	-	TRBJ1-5	CASSYGGYGPQHF	TGTGCCAGCAGTTACGGGGGGTACGGGCCCCAGCATTTT
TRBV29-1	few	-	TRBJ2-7	CSVEGLGSYEQYF	TGCAGCGTTGAGGGGCTGGGAAGCTACGAGCAGTACTTC
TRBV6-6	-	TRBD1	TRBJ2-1	CASSSPRPTGVGEQFF	TGTGCCAGCAGTTCCCCAAGACCTACAGGGGTGGGGGAGCAGTTCTTC
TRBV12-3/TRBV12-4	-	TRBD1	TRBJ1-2	CASSAQGARGYGYTF	TGTGCCAGCAGTGCACAGGGGGCGCGGGGCTATGGCTACACCTTC
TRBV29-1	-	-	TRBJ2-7	CSVLVAGTLYEQYF	TGCAGCGTTTTGGTTGCAGGTACTTTATACGAGCAGTACTTC
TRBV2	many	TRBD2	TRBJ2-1	CASSRTSGGANEQFF	TGTGCCAGCAGCCGGACTAGCGGGGGGGCGAATGAGCAGTTCTTC
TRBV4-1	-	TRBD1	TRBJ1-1	CASSQAQGQGNTEAFF	TGCGCCAGCAGCCAGGCCCAAGGACAGGGGAACACTGAAGCTTTCTTT
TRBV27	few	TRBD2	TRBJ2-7	CASSPGRAGGFNEQYF	TGTGCCAGCAGTCCTGGGAGAGCGGGGGGGTTTAACGAGCAGTACTTC
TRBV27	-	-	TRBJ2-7	CASSLSGTLHEQYF	TGTGCCAGCAGTTTGTCCGGGACACTCCACGAGCAGTACTTC
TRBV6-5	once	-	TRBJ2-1	CASSGGTEYNEQFF	TGTGCCAGCAGTGGAGGGACCGAGTACAATGAGCAGTTCTTC
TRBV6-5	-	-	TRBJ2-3	CASSGWIGSTDTQYF	TGTGCCAGCAGTGGATGGATAGGGTCAACAGATACGCAGTATTTT
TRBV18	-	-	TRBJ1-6	CASSPRTADNSPLHF	TGTGCCAGCTCACCCCGGACGGCCGACAATTCACCCCTCCACTTT
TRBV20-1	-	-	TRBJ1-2	CSAREGRSGYTF	TGCAGTGCTAGAGAGGGGCGCTCCGGCTACACCTTC
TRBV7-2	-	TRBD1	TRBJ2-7	CASSSVQGYYEQYF	TGTGCCAGCAGCTCGGTACAGGGGTACTACGAGCAGTACTTC
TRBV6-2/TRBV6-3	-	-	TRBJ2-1	CASSASGTPTRNEQFF	TGTGCCAGCAGTGCTTCCGGGACACCGACGCGCAATGAGCAGTTCTTC
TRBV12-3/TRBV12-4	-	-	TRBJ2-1	CASTSSRHRRSSYNEQFF	TGTGCCAGCACCTCATCAAGGCACAGGAGGAGCTCCTACAATGAGCAGTTCTTC
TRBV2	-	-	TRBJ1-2	CASSDGPVYGYTF	TGTGCCAGCAGTGATGGGCCAGTCTATGGCTACACCTTC
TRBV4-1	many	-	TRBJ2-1	CASSLRAQEQFF	TGCGCCAGCAGCCTAAGGGCACAGGAGCAGTTCTTC
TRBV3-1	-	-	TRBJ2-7	CASSDAPYEQYF	TGTGCCAGCAGCGATGCCCCCTACGAGCAGTACTTC
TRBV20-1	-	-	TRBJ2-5	CSARDLGKETQYF	TGCAGTGCTAGAGATCTCGGGAAAGAGACCCAGTACTTC
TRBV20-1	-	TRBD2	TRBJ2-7	CSAPRTSGGTYNEQYF	TGCAGTGCCCCGAGGACTAGCGGGGGTACCTACAATGAGCAGTACTTC
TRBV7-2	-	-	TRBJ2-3	CASSVMGVTDTQYF	TGTGCCAGCAGCGTAATGGGAGTCACAGATACGCAGTATTTT
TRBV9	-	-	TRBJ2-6	CASSVVPVGPPSGANVLTF	TGTGCCAGCAGCGTAGTCCCGGTGGGTCCCCCCTCTGGGGCCAACGTCCTGACTTTC
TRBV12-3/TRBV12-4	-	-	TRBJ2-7	CASTRGYYEQYF	TGTGCCAGCACCCGGGGGTACTACGAGCAGTACTTC
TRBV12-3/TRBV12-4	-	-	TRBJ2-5	CASIPLAGGETQYF	TGTGCCAGCATTCCACTAGCCGGTGGAGAGACCCAGTACTTC
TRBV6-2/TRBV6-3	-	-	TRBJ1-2	CASSPGQGVDDYTF	TGTGCCAGCAGTCCCGGGCAGGGCGTGGATGACTACACCTTC
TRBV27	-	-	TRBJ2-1	CASRRPAGEQFF	TGTGCCAGCAGACGGCCCGCAGGTGAGCAGTTCTTC
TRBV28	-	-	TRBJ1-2	CASTPSGGPYGYTF	TGTGCCAGCACCCCGAGCGGGGGACCCTATGGCTACACCTTC
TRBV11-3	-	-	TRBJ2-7	CASSLVWSEKHEQYF	TGTGCCAGCAGCTTAGTCTGGAGTGAGAAACACGAGCAGTACTTC
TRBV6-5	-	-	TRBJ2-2	CASSQLLGELFF	TGTGCCAGCAGCCAGCTGCTCGGGGAGCTGTTTTTT
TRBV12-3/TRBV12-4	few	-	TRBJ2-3	CATSQVDTQYF	TGTGCCACTTCGCAGGTAGATACGCAGTATTTT
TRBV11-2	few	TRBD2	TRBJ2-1	CASSPFRERGVGNEQFF	TGTGCCAGCAGCCCGTTCAGGGAGCGGGGGGTCGGCAATGAGCAGTTCTTC
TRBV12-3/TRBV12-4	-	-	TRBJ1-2	CASSSVNYGYTF	TGTGCCAGCAGTTCAGTTAACTATGGCTACACCTTC
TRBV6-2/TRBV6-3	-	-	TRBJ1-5	CASSARRVPNQPQHF	TGTGCCAGCAGTGCCCGCAGGGTGCCCAATCAGCCCCAGCATTTT
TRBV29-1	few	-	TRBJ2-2	CSVEDGGSSFGTGELFF	TGCAGCGTTGAAGATGGGGGGTCGAGCTTTGGGACCGGGGAGCTGTTTTTT
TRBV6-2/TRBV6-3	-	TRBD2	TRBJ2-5	CASSYSGGPFWETQYF	TGTGCCAGCAGTTATAGCGGGGGCCCATTTTGGGAGACCCAGTACTTC
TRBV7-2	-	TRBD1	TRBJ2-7	CASSLGWDRPYEQYF	TGTGCCAGCAGCTTAGGATGGGACAGGCCCTACGAGCAGTACTTC
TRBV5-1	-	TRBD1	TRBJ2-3	CASSRGTGADTQYF	TGCGCCAGCAGTAGAGGGACAGGGGCAGATACGCAGTATTTT
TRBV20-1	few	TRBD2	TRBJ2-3	CSAHSGGGPDTQYF	TGCAGTGCCCATAGCGGGGGGGGTCCAGATACGCAGTATTTT
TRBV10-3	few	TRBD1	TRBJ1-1	CAIMDRDMNTEAFF	TGTGCCATCATGGACAGGGACATGAACACTGAAGCTTTCTTT